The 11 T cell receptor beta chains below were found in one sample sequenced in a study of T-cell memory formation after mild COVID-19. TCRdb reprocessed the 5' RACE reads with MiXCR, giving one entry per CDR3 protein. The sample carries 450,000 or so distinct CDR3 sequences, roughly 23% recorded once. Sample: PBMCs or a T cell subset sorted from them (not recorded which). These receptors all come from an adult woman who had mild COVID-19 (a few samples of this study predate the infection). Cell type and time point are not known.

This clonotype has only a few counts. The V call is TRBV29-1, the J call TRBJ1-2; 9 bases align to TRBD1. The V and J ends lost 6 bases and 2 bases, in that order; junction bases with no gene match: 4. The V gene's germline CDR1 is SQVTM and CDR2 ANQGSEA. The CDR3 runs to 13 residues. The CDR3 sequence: CSVAGTGNYGYTF. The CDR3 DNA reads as TGCAGCGTCGCCGGGACAGGGAACTATGGCTACACCTTC.

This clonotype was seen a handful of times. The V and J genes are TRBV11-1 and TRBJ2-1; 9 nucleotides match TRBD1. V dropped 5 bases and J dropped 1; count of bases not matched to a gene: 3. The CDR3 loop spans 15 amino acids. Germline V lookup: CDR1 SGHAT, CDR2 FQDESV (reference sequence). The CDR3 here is CASSQGQGSYNEQFF. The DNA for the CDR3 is TGTGCCAGCAGCCAAGGACAGGGGTCCTACAATGAGCAGTTCTTC.

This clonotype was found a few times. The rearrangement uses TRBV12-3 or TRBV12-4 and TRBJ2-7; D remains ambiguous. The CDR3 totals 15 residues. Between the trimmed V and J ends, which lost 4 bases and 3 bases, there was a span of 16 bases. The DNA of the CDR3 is TGTGCCAGCAGTTCATGGCCCGGCGGATTCTACGAGCAGTACTTC. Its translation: CASSSWPGGFYEQYF.

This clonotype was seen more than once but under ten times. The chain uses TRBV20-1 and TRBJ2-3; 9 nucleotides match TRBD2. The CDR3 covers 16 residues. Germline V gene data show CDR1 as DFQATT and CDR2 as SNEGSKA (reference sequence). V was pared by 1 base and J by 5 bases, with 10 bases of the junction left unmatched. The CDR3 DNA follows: TGCAGTGCTAGAGGGGGCGCGGGAGGGGCGAGAGATACGCAGTATTTT. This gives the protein CSARGGAGGARDTQYF.

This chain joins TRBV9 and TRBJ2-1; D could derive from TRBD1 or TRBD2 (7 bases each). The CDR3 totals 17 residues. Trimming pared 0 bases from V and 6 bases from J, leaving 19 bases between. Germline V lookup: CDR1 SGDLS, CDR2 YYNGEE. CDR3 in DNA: TGTGCCAGCAGCGTAGATCGTCCGGCAGGGGGGGGCAATGAGCAGTTCTTC. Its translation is CASSVDRPAGGGNEQFF.

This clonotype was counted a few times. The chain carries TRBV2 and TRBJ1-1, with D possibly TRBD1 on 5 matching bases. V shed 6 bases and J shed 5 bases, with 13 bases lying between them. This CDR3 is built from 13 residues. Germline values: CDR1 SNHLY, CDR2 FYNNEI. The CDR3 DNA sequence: TGTGCCAGCAGACAGGAGGTACAGACTGAAGCTTTCTTT. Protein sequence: CASRQEVQTEAFF.

This CDR3 is CASSLGGGSDEQFF. CDR3 coding DNA: TGTGCCAGCAGCTTAGGGGGCGGGAGCGATGAGCAGTTCTTC. The chain uses TRBV7-8 and TRBJ2-1, with 7 bases matching TRBD2. This CDR3 spans 14 amino acids. Germline V gene data show CDR1 as SGHVS and CDR2 as FQNEAQ. V trimming: 1 base; J trimming: 8 bases; junction bases outside the gene matches: 5. Drawing the rest from reference TRBV7-8 and TRBJ2-1, the complete variable domain is GAGVSQSPRYKVAKRGQDVALRCDPISGHVSLFWYQQALGQGPEFLTYFQNEAQLDKSGLPSDRFFAERPEGSVSTLKIQRTQQEDSAVYLCASSLGGGSDEQFFGPGTRLTVL.

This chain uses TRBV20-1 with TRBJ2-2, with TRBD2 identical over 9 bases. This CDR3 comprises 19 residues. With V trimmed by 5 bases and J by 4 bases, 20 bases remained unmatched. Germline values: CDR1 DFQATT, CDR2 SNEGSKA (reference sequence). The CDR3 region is CSARQVIAGAPKLTGELFF. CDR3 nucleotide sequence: TGCAGTGCTCGACAGGTGATAGCGGGGGCCCCTAAGCTCACCGGGGAGCTGTTTTTT.

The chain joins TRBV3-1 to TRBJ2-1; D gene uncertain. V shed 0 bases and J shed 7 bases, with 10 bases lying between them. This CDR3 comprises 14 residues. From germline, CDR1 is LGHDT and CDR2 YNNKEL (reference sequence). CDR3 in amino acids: CASSQDRPKNEQFF. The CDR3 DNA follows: TGTGCCAGCAGCCAAGATAGGCCGAAAAATGAGCAGTTCTTC.

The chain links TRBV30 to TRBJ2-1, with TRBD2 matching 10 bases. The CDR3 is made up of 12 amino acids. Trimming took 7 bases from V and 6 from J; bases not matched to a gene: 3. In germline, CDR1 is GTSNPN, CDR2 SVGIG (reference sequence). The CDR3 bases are TGTGCCTCGCGGACTAGCGGCAATGAGCAGTTCTTC. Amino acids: CASRTSGNEQFF.

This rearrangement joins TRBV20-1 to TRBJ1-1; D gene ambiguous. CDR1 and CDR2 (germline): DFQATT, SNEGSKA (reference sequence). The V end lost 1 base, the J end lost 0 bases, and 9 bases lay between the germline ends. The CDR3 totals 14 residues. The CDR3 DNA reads TGCAGTGCTAGAGTTGCGGGGATGAACACTGAAGCTTTCTTT. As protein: CSARVAGMNTEAFF.